Reported below is one TCR beta chain. Its cognate antigen is unknown. Sample donors were healthy Caucasian individuals that came from Russia, aged roughly 6 to 95. The record originates from a study of blood T cells in healthy people across ages. On the study more broadly: Capturing about one barcoded beta molecule per two T cells was achieved by template switching. Study-level findings and limits: Diversity of TCR beta per million T cells declined in a roughly linear way with age.

Then a second PCR, running about 6 to 11 cycles, was carried out with a sample-barcoded 5' primer and a J-beta primer mix. TCRdb reanalysed the 5' RACE reads using MiXCR and keeps one entry per CDR3 protein. The profile shows around 750,000 distinct CDR3 sequences, 53% of them singletons. This TCR derives from a man older than 75 in good health. The source material was blood.

In nucleotides, the CDR3 is TGTGCCAGCAGCTCAGATCCCCGGGGGGCCGCGAATGAGCAGTTCTTC. It codes for CASSSDPRGAANEQFF. The gene calls are TRBV9 and TRBJ2-1, with D possibly TRBD2 on 7 matching bases. Germline V gene data show CDR1 as SGDLS and CDR2 as YYNGEE. The CDR3 runs 16 residues. V was trimmed by 4 bases and J by 7 bases, leaving 21 bases between them.